The 25 T cell receptor beta chains given below trace back to one sample, sequenced in a study of T cell changes during pregnancy in multiple sclerosis. Some clones are missing from TCRdb's copy, which holds only in-frame ones; the method was immunoSEQ multiplex PCR. The data contain about 76,000 clones, 90% to 95% of them singletons. The specimen was peripheral blood, collected in the second trimester of pregnancy. The receptor set was obtained from a female donor with multiple sclerosis, enrolled in a pregnancy study.

The chain carries TRBV9 and TRBJ1-2; 8 bases agree with TRBD1. Germline V lookup: CDR1 SGDLS, CDR2 YYNGEE. The V gene end was trimmed by 4 bases and the J gene end by 5 bases; junction bases not matched to a gene: 4. The CDR3 totals 13 residues. CDR3: CASSTDRVYGYTF. For the CDR3, the DNA is TGTGCCAGCAGCACGGACAGGGTGTATGGCTACACCTTC. The full variable domain, completed using reference TRBV9 and TRBJ1-2, is DSGVTQTPKHLITATGQRVTLRCSPRSGDLSVYWYQQSLDQGLQFLIQYYNGEERAKGNILERFSAQQFPDLHSELNLSSLELGDSALYFCASSTDRVYGYTFGSGTRLTVV.

The chain is built from TRBV7-9 and TRBJ1-2, with D perhaps TRBD1 (5 bases). This CDR3 region has 14 residues. V was pared by 5 bases and J by 8 bases, with 18 bases between. The V gene's germline CDR1 is SEHNR and CDR2 FQNEAQ (reference sequence). For the CDR3, the DNA is TGTGCCAGCAGCGACGGGGGGGAGGATTTAGGCTACACCTTC. It codes for CASSDGGEDLGYTF. The full variable domain, with the rest looked up from reference TRBV7-9 and TRBJ1-2, is DTGVSQNPRHKITKRGQNVTFRCDPISEHNRLYWYRQTLGQGPEFLTYFQNEAQLEKSRLLSDRFSAERPKGSFSTLEIQRTEQGDSAMYLCASSDGGEDLGYTFGSGTRLTVV.

The V call is TRBV5-1, the J call TRBJ2-2; weak D call: TRBD2 (6 bases). Between the trimmed V and J ends, which lost 4 bases and 2 bases, there was a span of 18 bases. The CDR3 is 17 residues long. Germline lookup yields CDR1 SGHRS and CDR2 YFSETQ. The CDR3 here is CASSPYGGLLNTGELFF. As DNA, the CDR3 is TGCGCCAGCAGCCCGTATGGGGGACTCTTAAACACCGGGGAGCTGTTTTTT.

The chain uses TRBV12-5 and TRBJ2-7; TRBD2 agrees at 11 bases. Trimming removed 0 bases from V and 7 bases from J; junction bases left unmatched: 14. The CDR3 runs 18 residues. Germline V CDR1 and CDR2: LGHNT, FRNRAP. The CDR3 DNA reads as TGTGCTAGTGGTTTGGTACTTGAACTAGCGGGAGAGGATAGGGAGCAGTACTTC. Protein product: CASGLVLELAGEDREQYF.

This rearrangement joins TRBV6-1 to TRBJ1-1; no reliable D call. The germline V gene has CDR1 MNHNS and CDR2 SASEGT. Trimming took 2 bases from V and 0 from J, leaving 10 bases between them. The CDR3 has 15 residues. The CDR3 nucleotides are TGTGCCAGCAGTGAATTGCGGAACATGAACACTGAAGCTTTCTTT. Translating gives CASSELRNMNTEAFF.

The rearrangement links TRBV19 to TRBJ2-5, with TRBD2 matching over 7 bases. This CDR3 region has 15 residues. From germline, CDR1 is LNHDA and CDR2 SQIVND (reference sequence). V gave up 1 base and J gave up 5 bases; unmatched junction bases: 7. The CDR3 nucleotides read TGTGCCAGTAGTATAGGGGGGGGAGAGGGGGAGACCCAGTACTTC. The encoded protein is CASSIGGGEGETQYF.

The J gene is TRBJ1-2, the V gene TRBV25-1; tentative D call: TRBD1 (5 bases). The CDR3 runs to 13 residues. Trimming removed 6 bases at V and 6 bases at J, with 14 bases between. Germline CDR1 MGHDK, CDR2 SYGVNS. The CDR3 nucleotides are TGTGCCAGCAGGGGGGAGGCAGTGGATGGCTACACCTTC. It yields the protein CASRGEAVDGYTF.

This chain links TRBV19 with TRBJ2-3, with TRBD2 identical over 7 bases. Unmatched junction bases numbered 11, after V lost 7 bases and J lost 4 bases. The germline V gene has CDR1 LNHDA and CDR2 SQIVND (reference sequence). This CDR3 comprises 15 residues. The chain's CDR3 is CASTSYGSGADTQYF. The CDR3 bases are TGTGCCAGTACTTCTTACGGGAGCGGGGCAGATACGCAGTATTTT. Full variable domain (rest looked up from reference TRBV19 and TRBJ2-3): DGGITQSPKYLFRKEGQNVTLSCEQNLNHDAMYWYRQDPGQGLRLIYYSQIVNDFQKGDIAEGYSVSREKKESFPLTVTSAQKNPTAFYLCASTSYGSGADTQYFGPGTRLTVL.

The chain employs TRBV23-1 and TRBJ1-5; the D is unclear. TRBV23-1 is given ORF status, its function remaining uncertain. Trimming left V 8 bases short and J 0 bases short, with 14 bases between. This CDR3 contains 15 residues. CDR3 amino acids: CASRCIGGSNQPQHF. The CDR3 coding sequence is TGCGCCAGCCGATGTATAGGCGGTAGCAATCAGCCCCAGCATTTT.

CDR3 DNA: TGTGCCAGCACCTACTCGGGACAGCACAATGAGCAGTTCTTC. Translation: CASTYSGQHNEQFF. The V and J genes are TRBV19 and TRBJ2-1, with TRBD1 matching over 7 bases. Germline V gene data show CDR1 as LNHDA and CDR2 as SQIVND (reference sequence). This CDR3 is 14 amino acids long. V dropped 9 bases and J dropped 5; count of bases not matched to a gene: 10. Full variable domain (missing parts from reference TRBV19 and TRBJ2-1): DGGITQSPKYLFRKEGQNVTLSCEQNLNHDAMYWYRQDPGQGLRLIYYSQIVNDFQKGDIAEGYSVSREKKESFPLTVTSAQKNPTAFYLCASTYSGQHNEQFFGPGTRLTVL.

In its sample, this clone was seen once. The CDR3 DNA reads as TGTGCCAGCAGCTTAGACCCTCCGCCTCGGGACTACGAGCAGTACTTC. This sequence encodes CASSLDPPPRDYEQYF. This chain links TRBV11-2 with TRBJ2-7; a possible D gene is TRBD2 (5 bases). Germline V gives CDR1 SGHAT, CDR2 FQNNGV. The CDR3 is 16 amino acids. Between the trimmed V and J ends, which lost 0 bases and 3 bases, there was a span of 15 bases.

The chain recombines TRBV7-9 with TRBJ1-3; 9 bases map to TRBD1. Germline V lookup: CDR1 SEHNR, CDR2 FQNEAQ (reference sequence). Trimming at V came to 5 bases and at J to 3 bases, leaving 14 bases not matched to a gene. The CDR3 has 18 residues. CDR3 loop: CASSPREWDRARGNTIYF. CDR3 DNA sequence: TGTGCCAGCAGCCCCCGTGAATGGGACAGGGCTCGTGGAAACACCATATATTTT.

V and J are TRBV6-5 and TRBJ2-7, with TRBD1 matching 7 bases. With V trimmed by 6 bases and J by 2 bases, 13 bases remained unmatched. There are 16 residues in the CDR3. CDR1 and CDR2 from the germline V gene are MNHEY and SVGAGI. The CDR3 sequence is CASSYGTGDKPYEQYF. CDR3 nucleotides: TGTGCCAGCAGCTACGGCACAGGGGACAAGCCCTACGAGCAGTACTTC.

The rearrangement links TRBV5-1 to TRBJ2-1; 8 bases agree with TRBD1. Losses at the gene ends were 0 bases for V and 3 bases for J; bases not matched to a gene: 2. CDR1 and CDR2 (germline): SGHRS, YFSETQ. The CDR3 covers 15 residues. The CDR3: CASSLDRGDYNEQFF. CDR3 DNA: TGCGCCAGCAGCTTGGACAGGGGGGACTACAATGAGCAGTTCTTC.

V and J are TRBV29-1 and TRBJ1-2; D unresolved. With 6 bases removed from V and 4 bases from J, the gap between germline ends came to 12 bases. The germline V gene encodes CDR1 SQVTM and CDR2 ANQGSEA. CDR3 size: 12 residues. The CDR3 loop is CSVEPPVYGYTF. CDR3 in DNA: TGCAGCGTAGAACCTCCGGTCTATGGCTACACCTTC.

The count of this clone is one. The genes are TRBV6-5 and TRBJ1-6; D remains ambiguous. Germline CDR1 MNHEY, CDR2 SVGAGI. The CDR3 covers 15 residues. V dropped 3 bases and J dropped 6 bases, with 12 bases sitting between them. DNA for the CDR3: TGTGCCAGCAGTTATTGGGCCTTGAGTAATTCACCCCTCCACTTT. It codes for CASSYWALSNSPLHF.

Here the CDR3 DNA reads TGTGCCAGCTCACCCGACTACAGCTCCTACAATGAGCAGTTCTTC. This gives the protein CASSPDYSSYNEQFF. J is TRBJ2-1 and V is TRBV18; perhaps TRBD2 as D (5 bases). CDR3 length: 15 residues. Looked up from germline, CDR1 is KGHSH and CDR2 is LQKENI. V shed 3 bases and J shed 0 bases, with 9 bases lying between them.

J is TRBJ1-4 and V is TRBV30; 10 bases match TRBD1. V lost 5 bases, J lost 7 bases, and 4 bases stayed unmatched. The CDR3 loop spans 13 amino acids. CDR1 GTSNPN and CDR2 SVGIG come from the germline V gene (reference sequence). The CDR3 is CAWGRDRGEKLFF. The DNA for the CDR3 is TGTGCCTGGGGTCGGGACAGGGGTGAAAAACTGTTTTTT. Using reference TRBV30 and TRBJ1-4 for the parts outside the CDR3, the full variable domain is SQTIHQWPATLVQPVGSPLSLECTVEGTSNPNLYWYRQAAGRGLQLLFYSVGIGQISSEVPQNLSASRPQDRQFILSSKKLLLSDSGFYLCAWGRDRGEKLFFGSGTQLSVL.

The chain joins TRBV13 to TRBJ1-6, with D hard to call. The CDR3 runs to 15 residues. V was pared by 0 bases and J by 5 bases, with 8 bases between. CDR1 and CDR2 from the germline V gene are PRHDT and FYEKMQ (reference sequence). The CDR3 is CASSLGTLNNSPLHF. CDR3 DNA sequence: TGTGCCAGCAGCTTAGGAACACTAAATAATTCACCCCTCCACTTT.

The chain has TRBV2 and TRBJ2-7, with TRBD2 as a possible D gene (5 bases). With 2 bases removed from V and 7 bases from J, the gap between germline ends came to 6 bases. The CDR3 runs 11 residues. Per germline, CDR1 SNHLY and CDR2 FYNNEI. This chain's CDR3 is CASSESGEQYF. CDR3 in DNA: TGTGCCAGCAGTGAATCGGGGGAGCAGTACTTC.

The chain joins TRBV5-1 to TRBJ2-2; 8 bases align to TRBD2. V dropped 5 bases and J dropped 1; count of bases not matched to a gene: 4. Germline loops: CDR1 SGHRS, CDR2 YFSETQ. This CDR3 has 15 amino acids. The CDR3 loop reads CASRGSGVNTGELFF. The CDR3 region has the DNA TGCGCCAGCAGGGGTAGCGGGGTGAACACCGGGGAGCTGTTTTTT. The full variable domain, with the rest looked up from reference TRBV5-1 and TRBJ2-2, is KAGVTQTPRYLIKTRGQQVTLSCSPISGHRSVSWYQQTPGQGLQFLFEYFSETQRNKGNFPGRFSGRQFSNSRSEMNVSTLELGDSALYLCASRGSGVNTGELFFGEGSRLTVL.

The chain carries TRBV28 and TRBJ1-1, with D possibly being TRBD1 (5 bases). The germline V gene has CDR1 MDHEN and CDR2 SYDVKM. V was cut by 1 base and J by 1 base, with 10 bases left in between. CDR3 size: 15 residues. CDR3 sequence: CASSLSGRGNTEAFF. In nucleotides, the CDR3 is TGTGCCAGCAGTTTATCGGGGCGGGGGAACACTGAAGCTTTCTTT.

This chain links TRBV5-6 with TRBJ2-5, with a possible D match to TRBD2 (6 bases). This CDR3 has 16 amino acids. Germline V lookup: CDR1 SGHDT, CDR2 YYEEEE. Trimming cost V 2 bases and J 2 bases, with 16 bases left between them. CDR3: CASSLLQEGLQETQYF. Written as DNA, the CDR3 is TGTGCCAGCAGCTTATTGCAGGAGGGCCTTCAAGAGACCCAGTACTTC. Full variable domain (rest looked up from reference TRBV5-6 and TRBJ2-5): DAGVTQSPTHLIKTRGQQVTLRCSPKSGHDTVSWYQQALGQGPQFIFQYYEEEERQRGNFPDRFSGHQFPNYSSELNVNALLLGDSALYLCASSLLQEGLQETQYFGPGTRLLVL.

CDR3 coding DNA: TGTGCCAGTAGTATAGTGGGACAGCAAAACACTGAAGCTTTCTTT. Translating gives CASSIVGQQNTEAFF. This sequence joins TRBV19 and TRBJ1-1; 7 bases map to TRBD1. Germline values: CDR1 LNHDA, CDR2 SQIVND (reference sequence). The CDR3 sequence is 15 residues long. J was trimmed by 2 bases and V by 1 base; bases with no gene match: 4.

The rearrangement links TRBV5-5 to TRBJ1-2, with D unresolved. This CDR3 spans 15 amino acids. CDR1 SGHKS and CDR2 YYEKEE come from the germline V gene (reference sequence). Trimming shortened V by 0 bases and J by 3 bases, and 12 bases separated the two germline ends. The CDR3 bases are TGTGCCAGCAGCTTGGGGTTGCCCCGCGACTATGGCTACACCTTC. It specifies CASSLGLPRDYGYTF.